The 20 T cell receptor beta chains given below trace back to one sample, sequenced in a study of T cells in narcolepsy. Measured with immunoSEQ multiplex PCR; TCRdb has only the in-frame clones, and not every one. The sample shows about 40,000 clones, approximately 89% of them seen only once. Sequenced input: CD45RA- memory CD4+ T cells from PBMCs. The receptor set was obtained from a human donor with narcolepsy.

This clone is medium-sized in the sample. The chain combines TRBV27 with TRBJ1-6, with TRBD1 as a possible D gene (5 bases). This CDR3 is 13 amino acids long. The germline gives CDR1 MNHEY, CDR2 SMNVEV (reference sequence). With 7 bases removed from V and 14 bases from J, the gap between germline ends came to 18 bases. The CDR3 sequence: CASTQANQGSLHF. In DNA form, the CDR3 reads TGTGCCAGCACCCAAGCCAACCAGGGTTCCCTCCACTTT.

The rearrangement uses TRBV4-2 and TRBJ2-2; 10 bases agree with TRBD1. Germline assignment: CDR1 LGHNA and CDR2 YNFKEQ. J gave up 17 bases and V 0 bases, and 9 bases lay outside the gene matches. The CDR3 is 14 residues long. This CDR3 reads CASSQDEGTGDLFF. CDR3 bases: TGTGCCAGCAGCCAAGATGAAGGGACAGGGGACCTATTTTTT.

The V and J genes are TRBV6-5 and TRBJ2-3; TRBD1 agrees at 7 bases. The CDR3 length is 14 residues. Germline lookup yields CDR1 MNHEY and CDR2 SVGAGI. The V gene end was trimmed by 0 bases and the J gene end by 5 bases; junction bases not matched to a gene: 2. The DNA of the CDR3 is TGTGCCAGCAGTTACTCGGGACAGCGAGATACGCAGTATTTT. Its translation: CASSYSGQRDTQYF.

The chain employs TRBV5-1 and TRBJ2-5; D not resolved. V was clipped by 0 bases and J by 0 bases, with 12 bases between them. In germline, CDR1 is SGHRS, CDR2 YFSETQ. This CDR3 contains 16 residues. CDR3 protein: CASSLDVTSYQETQYF. CDR3 bases: TGCGCCAGCAGCTTGGATGTGACATCGTACCAAGAGACCCAGTACTTC.

V and J are TRBV7-3 and TRBJ2-7; D is undetermined. This CDR3 spans 15 amino acids. V was trimmed by 5 bases and J by 0 bases, leaving 14 bases between them. Germline V lookup: CDR1 SGHTA, CDR2 FQGTGA. CDR3 protein: CASSPYGGPSYEQYF. CDR3 coding DNA: TGTGCCAGCAGCCCTTATGGTGGCCCCTCCTACGAGCAGTACTTC.

The J gene is TRBJ1-1, the V gene TRBV7-9, with unresolved D. The germline CDR1 and CDR2 sequences are SEHNR and FQNEAQ (reference sequence). The ends were cut back, 5 bases at V and 0 bases at J, with 10 bases in the middle. The CDR3 loop spans 14 amino acids. For the CDR3, the DNA is TGTGCCAGCAGCCGCCTCCAGATGAACACTGAAGCTTTCTTT. Translation gives CASSRLQMNTEAFF.

The chain couples TRBV29-1 to TRBJ2-1; D remains ambiguous. There are 11 residues in the CDR3. Germline CDR1 SQVTM, CDR2 ANQGSEA. V shed 7 bases and J shed 8 bases, with 12 bases lying between them. This CDR3 reads CSAVPGDEQFF. The DNA of the CDR3 is TGCAGCGCCGTCCCCGGAGATGAGCAGTTCTTC.

This sequence joins TRBV9 and TRBJ2-5; 8 bases align to TRBD2. V gave up 0 bases and J gave up 0 bases; unmatched junction bases: 4. The CDR3 has 16 residues. The germline gives CDR1 SGDLS, CDR2 YYNGEE. The CDR3 nucleotides are TGTGCCAGCAGCGTAGCTCTAGCGGGTAACCAAGAGACCCAGTACTTC. It is translated as CASSVALAGNQETQYF.

The chain has TRBV14 and TRBJ2-3; D call uncertain. Germline CDR1 and CDR2: SGHDN and FVKESK. V gave up 5 bases and J gave up 0 bases, with 15 bases separating them. The CDR3 totals 16 residues. CDR3 nucleotides: TGTGCCAGCAGCTACCTTGCGCTGGGGAGCACAGATACGCAGTATTTT. The encoded protein is CASSYLALGSTDTQYF.

The chain has TRBV2 and TRBJ1-2; 9 nucleotides line up with TRBD1. Per germline, CDR1 SNHLY and CDR2 FYNNEI. The CDR3 consists of 13 residues. The J segment lost 2 bases and the V segment lost 6 bases, leaving 1 base of the junction unmatched. CDR3 in amino acids: CASSGQGNYGYTF. For the CDR3, the DNA is TGTGCCAGCAGCGGACAGGGGAACTATGGCTACACCTTC.

The V and J genes are TRBV28 and TRBJ2-7; D tentatively reads TRBD1 or TRBD2 (5 bases each). Germline CDR1 is MDHEN and CDR2 is SYDVKM. With 2 bases removed from V and 1 base from J, the gap between germline ends came to 9 bases. The CDR3 runs 14 residues. The CDR3 here is CASSLGTFSYEQYF. CDR3 sequence (DNA): TGTGCCAGCAGTTTAGGGACGTTTTCCTACGAGCAGTACTTC.

The gene calls are TRBV2 and TRBJ1-4; 7 positions agree with TRBD1. J lost 8 bases, V lost 8 bases, and 11 bases had no gene match. Germline CDR1 reads SNHLY; CDR2 reads FYNNEI. The CDR3 consists of 14 residues. CDR3 in DNA: TGTGCCAGCGCCCCGACAGGGTTCCGGGAAAAACTGTTTTTT. Protein sequence: CASAPTGFREKLFF.

The chain recombines TRBV7-2 with TRBJ2-1, with TRBD2 identical over 10 bases. V was pared by 1 base and J by 7 bases, with 7 bases of the junction left unmatched. The CDR3 spans 16 residues. CDR1 and CDR2 (germline): SGHTA, FQGNSA. The CDR3 sequence is CASSLESGGAINEQFF. The CDR3 nucleotides read TGTGCCAGCAGCTTAGAAAGCGGGGGGGCAATAAATGAGCAGTTCTTC.

This chain connects TRBV6-1 to TRBJ2-4; D is perhaps TRBD1 (6 bases). Trimming cost V 6 bases and J 9 bases, with 21 bases left between them. CDR3 length: 15 residues. The V gene's germline CDR1 is MNHNS and CDR2 SASEGT. CDR3 in amino acids: CASSKRDNAVGIQYF. In DNA, the CDR3 is TGTGCCAGCAGCAAAAGGGACAATGCTGTAGGCATTCAGTACTTC.

The J gene is TRBJ2-1, the V gene TRBV5-1, with 7 bases aligning to TRBD2. V was clipped by 4 bases and J by 9 bases; unmatched bases: 13. The CDR3 is 15 amino acids. Germline V gene data show CDR1 as SGHRS and CDR2 as YFSETQ. The CDR3 region is CASSPRAPGGGEQFF. The CDR3 nucleotides are TGCGCCAGCAGCCCCCGGGCCCCGGGAGGAGGTGAGCAGTTCTTC.

For this clone: Other DNA sequences from this sample encode an identical CDR3 as well. This chain connects TRBV5-4 to TRBJ1-3, with unresolved D. The ends were cut back, 0 bases at V and 0 bases at J, with 4 bases in the middle. Germline V lookup: CDR1 SGHNT, CDR2 YYREEE (reference sequence). The CDR3 covers 14 residues. In nucleotides, the CDR3 is TGTGCCAGCAGCTTGGGGTCCTCTGGAAACACCATATATTTT. Translated, it gives CASSLGSSGNTIYF.

CDR3 sequence: CASSHRGGGYTF. CDR3 sequence (DNA): TGTGCCAGTAGCCATAGGGGCGGGGGCTACACCTTC. The chain combines TRBV19 with TRBJ1-2, with a possible D match to TRBD1 (5 bases). In germline, CDR1 is LNHDA, CDR2 SQIVND (reference sequence). CDR3 length: 12 amino acids. Trimming left V 6 bases short and J 8 bases short, with 13 bases between. Filled out from reference TRBV19 and TRBJ1-2, the complete variable domain reads DGGITQSPKYLFRKEGQNVTLSCEQNLNHDAMYWYRQDPGQGLRLIYYSQIVNDFQKGDIAEGYSVSREKKESFPLTVTSAQKNPTAFYLCASSHRGGGYTFGSGTRLTVV.

The chain combines TRBV18 with TRBJ2-5, with 9 bases identical to TRBD1. This CDR3 contains 14 residues. Germline loops: CDR1 KGHSH, CDR2 LQKENI. The J segment lost 7 bases and the V segment lost 3 bases, leaving 6 bases of the junction unmatched. In DNA form, the CDR3 reads TGTGCCAGCTCACCCGGGACAGGGAGTTGGACCCAGTACTTC. Residues: CASSPGTGSWTQYF.

The rearrangement uses TRBV2 and TRBJ2-1; 9 bases align to TRBD1. The CDR3 is made up of 14 amino acids. J lost 5 bases, V lost 5 bases, and 4 bases had no gene match. The V gene's germline CDR1 is SNHLY and CDR2 FYNNEI. This CDR3 reads CASSPQGANNEQFF. The CDR3 DNA reads TGTGCCAGCAGTCCACAGGGGGCTAACAATGAGCAGTTCTTC.

The gene calls are TRBV7-8 and TRBJ2-1, with D possibly TRBD2 on 6 matching bases. There are 17 residues in the CDR3. V was clipped by 7 bases and J by 0 bases, with 19 bases between them. Germline V gene lookup returns CDR1 SGHVS and CDR2 FQNEAQ. The CDR3: CASTIAEGRLSYNEQFF. Written as DNA, the CDR3 is TGTGCCAGCACCATAGCGGAGGGGCGACTCTCCTACAATGAGCAGTTCTTC.